One T cell receptor (beta chain) is described in this entry. The data originate from a study of blood T cell repertoires in COVID-19. The wider study: Italy, Spain and the United States were the sources of the convalescent and acute COVID-19 samples. T cells, B-cell-depleted T cells, or PBMCs supplied cDNA or gDNA.

Authors' data handling: The authors estimated nucleated cell counts from reference gene primer amplification. Here immunoSEQ multiplex PCR was the method, and the copy in TCRdb shows in-frame clones only, minus some. V and J calls and clone size follow that table, whereas D and trimming were derived from the DNA. The sample contains roughly 50,000 clones, less than 90% of which appear only once. The V segment lost 3 bases and the J segment 0 bases; nucleotides outside the gene matches: 1. The CDR3 has 16 amino acids. Germline V CDR1 and CDR2: SEHNR, FQNEAQ (reference sequence). Material for sequencing was peripheral blood. This TCR derives from a woman in her fifties or sixties with acute or convalescent COVID-19. This chain joins TRBV7-9 and TRBJ2-3; 12 bases are a match to TRBD2. The CDR3 spells CASSFGTSGSTDTQYF. DNA for the CDR3: TGTGCCAGCAGCTTTGGGACTAGCGGGAGCACAGATACGCAGTATTTT.